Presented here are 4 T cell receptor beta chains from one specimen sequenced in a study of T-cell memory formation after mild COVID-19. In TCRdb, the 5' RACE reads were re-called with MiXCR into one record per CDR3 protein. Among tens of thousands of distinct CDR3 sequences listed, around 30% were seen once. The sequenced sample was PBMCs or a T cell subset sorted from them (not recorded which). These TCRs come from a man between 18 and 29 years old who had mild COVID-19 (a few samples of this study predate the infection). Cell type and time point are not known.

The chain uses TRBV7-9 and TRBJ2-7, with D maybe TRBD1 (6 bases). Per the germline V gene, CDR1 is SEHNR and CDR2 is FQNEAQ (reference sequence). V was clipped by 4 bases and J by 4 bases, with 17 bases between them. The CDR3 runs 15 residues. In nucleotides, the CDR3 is TGTGCCAGCAGCTCCCCCAGGGGAACAGGATACGAGCAGTACTTC. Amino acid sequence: CASSSPRGTGYEQYF.

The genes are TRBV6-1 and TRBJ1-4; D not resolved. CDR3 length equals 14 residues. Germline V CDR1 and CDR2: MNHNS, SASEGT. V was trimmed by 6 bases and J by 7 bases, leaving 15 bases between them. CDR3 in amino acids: CASSPPRVGEKLFF. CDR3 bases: TGTGCCAGCAGCCCCCCGCGTGTCGGTGAAAAACTGTTTTTT.

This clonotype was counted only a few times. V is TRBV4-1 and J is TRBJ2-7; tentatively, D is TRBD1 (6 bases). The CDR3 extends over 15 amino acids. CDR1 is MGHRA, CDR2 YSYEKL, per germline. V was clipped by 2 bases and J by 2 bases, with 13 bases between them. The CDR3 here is CASSQFPGTTYEQYF. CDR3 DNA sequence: TGCGCCAGCAGCCAATTTCCAGGGACAACCTACGAGCAGTACTTC.

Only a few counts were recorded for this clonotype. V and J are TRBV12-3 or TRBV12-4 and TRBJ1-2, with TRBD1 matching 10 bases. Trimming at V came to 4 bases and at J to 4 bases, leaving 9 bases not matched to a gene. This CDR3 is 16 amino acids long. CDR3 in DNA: TGTGCCAGCAGTTCCGCGGGACAGGGGTCGCCCTATGGCTACACCTTC. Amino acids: CASSSAGQGSPYGYTF.